A single sample is the source of the 7 T cell receptor beta chains below, sequenced in a study of cytomegalovirus exposure and HLA in healthy donors. Amplification used 60 Vbeta primers and 13 Jbeta primers. Libraries were prepared by immunoSEQ multiplex PCR; TCRdb keeps only in-frame clonotypes and omits some of them. Of 120,000 to 150,000 clones in the sample, 65% to 90% were seen once. The sequenced sample was PBMCs. Source of these receptors: a female donor in good health and CMV-seronegative.

This chain's CDR3 is CASSARSGLNTGELFF. CDR3 DNA sequence: TGTGCCAGCAGCGCCCGTAGCGGGCTGAACACCGGGGAGCTGTTTTTT. This chain links TRBV6-6 with TRBJ2-2; 7 bases are a match to TRBD2. This CDR3 contains 16 residues. Germline V lookup: CDR1 MNHNY, CDR2 SVGAGI (reference sequence). The ends lost 6 bases at V and 1 base at J; junction bases unmatched: 8.

The chain carries TRBV6-5 and TRBJ2-1; no clear D. The V and J ends lost 0 bases and 1 base respectively, with 10 bases between them. The CDR3 is made up of 16 amino acids. Germline V gene lookup returns CDR1 MNHEY and CDR2 SVGAGI. The CDR3 here is CASSYSDSPSYNEQFF. The DNA of the CDR3 is TGTGCCAGCAGTTACTCGGATAGCCCATCCTACAATGAGCAGTTCTTC.

The rearrangement links TRBV13 to TRBJ2-1; the match to TRBD1 covers 8 bases. CDR3 size: 15 residues. The V and J ends lost 4 bases and 4 bases, in that order; junction bases with no gene match: 6. From germline, CDR1 is PRHDT and CDR2 FYEKMQ (reference sequence). CDR3 region: CASSWRTGLYNEQFF. As DNA, the CDR3 is TGTGCCAGCAGCTGGAGGACAGGGCTTTACAATGAGCAGTTCTTC.

The chain uses TRBV10-3 and TRBJ2-1; 16 bases agree with TRBD2. V lost 11 bases, J lost 1 base, and 8 bases stayed unmatched. Germline V gene sequence: CDR1 ENHRY, CDR2 SYGVKD. This CDR3 contains 17 residues. The CDR3 sequence: CAVKGLAGGGSYNEQFF. Here the CDR3 DNA reads TGTGCCGTAAAGGGACTAGCGGGAGGGGGATCCTACAATGAGCAGTTCTTC.

The gene calls are TRBV6-5 and TRBJ2-7; unclear D gene. Trimming shortened V by 2 bases and J by 6 bases, and 14 bases separated the two germline ends. This CDR3 is built from 14 residues. CDR1 is MNHEY and CDR2 is SVGAGI in the germline V gene. The CDR3 coding sequence is TGTGCCAGCAGTTACGCCCAGGCTTTTTTCGAGCAGTACTTC. Translation gives CASSYAQAFFEQYF.

The V call is TRBV15, the J call TRBJ1-4; unclear D gene. CDR1 is LNHNV, CDR2 YYDKDF, per germline (reference sequence). Trimming shortened V by 3 bases and J by 0 bases, and 8 bases separated the two germline ends. This CDR3 is built from 15 residues. CDR3 nucleotide sequence: TGTGCCACCAGCAGGGCAGTCTCAACTAATGAAAAACTGTTTTTT. Its protein is CATSRAVSTNEKLFF.

This clone was seen a few times. The chain couples TRBV9 to TRBJ2-2; D remains ambiguous. The germline V gene encodes CDR1 SGDLS and CDR2 YYNGEE. Trimming took off 2 bases at V and 6 bases at J, with 17 bases between the two ends. The CDR3 totals 16 residues. The CDR3 region has the DNA TGTGCCAGCAGCGTGAACGTAGCTAGAGCATCCGGGGAGCTGTTTTTT. It is translated as CASSVNVARASGELFF.